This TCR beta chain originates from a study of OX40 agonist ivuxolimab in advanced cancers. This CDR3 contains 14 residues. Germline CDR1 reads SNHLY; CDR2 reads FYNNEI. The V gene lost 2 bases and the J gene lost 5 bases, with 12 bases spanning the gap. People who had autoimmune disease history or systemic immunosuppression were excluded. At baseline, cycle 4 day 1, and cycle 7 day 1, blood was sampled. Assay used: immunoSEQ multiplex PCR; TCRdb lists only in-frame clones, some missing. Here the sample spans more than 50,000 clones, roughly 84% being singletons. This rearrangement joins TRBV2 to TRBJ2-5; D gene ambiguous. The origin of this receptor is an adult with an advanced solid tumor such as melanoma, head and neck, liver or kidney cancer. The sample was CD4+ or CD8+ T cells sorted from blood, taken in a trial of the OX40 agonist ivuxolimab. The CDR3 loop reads CASSESTALETQYF. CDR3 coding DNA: TGTGCCAGCAGTGAATCTACCGCCCTCGAGACCCAGTACTTC.